The TCR beta chain under discussion was sequenced for a study of blood T cell repertoires in COVID-19. Looking at the study overall: The cDNA or gDNA used as material had been derived from T cells, B-cell-depleted T cells, or PBMCs.

Trimming took 6 bases from V and 4 from J, leaving 13 bases between them. This CDR3 is built from 13 residues. Germline V gene lookup returns CDR1 KGHSH and CDR2 LQKENI. This clone was seen more than once but under ten times. Individuals aged roughly 18 to 95 years were recruited from some 26 US areas. Clinical histories supplied by participants themselves formed the basis of cohort assignment. The table came from immunoSEQ multiplex PCR; TCRdb's copy has only in-frame clones and leaves some out. Here the sample spans 400,000 to 550,000 clones, roughly 85% being singletons. This TCR was sampled from a woman younger than 30 with acute COVID-19. Sequencing was done on a sample of PBMCs or T cells enriched from blood (not recorded which). The chain carries TRBV18 and TRBJ2-7, with D perhaps matching TRBD1 (6 bases). The CDR3 DNA follows: TGTGCCAGCTCCCCGGACAGCCTTTACGAGCAGTACTTC. Encoded protein: CASSPDSLYEQYF.